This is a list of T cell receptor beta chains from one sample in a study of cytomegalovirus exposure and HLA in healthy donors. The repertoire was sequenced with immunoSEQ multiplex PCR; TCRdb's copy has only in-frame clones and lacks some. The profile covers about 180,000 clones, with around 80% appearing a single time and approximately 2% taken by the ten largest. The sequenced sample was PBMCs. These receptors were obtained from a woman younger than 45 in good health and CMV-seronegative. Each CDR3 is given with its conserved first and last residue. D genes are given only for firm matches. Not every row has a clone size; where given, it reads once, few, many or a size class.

DNA: TGTGCCAGCAGTTCCGGACAGGGAGGGGAGACCCAGTACTTC; CDR3: CASSSGQGGETQYF; V: TRBV27; size: -; D: -; J: TRBJ2-5
DNA: TGTGCCAGCGGGCCACAGGGGATGGGCTATGGCTACACCTTC; CDR3: CASGPQGMGYGYTF; V: TRBV7-2; size: -; D: TRBD1; J: TRBJ1-2
DNA: TGTGCCAGCAGCTTGGTAGTTAGCGGGGGAAAAGATACGCAGTATTTT; CDR3: CASSLVVSGGKDTQYF; V: TRBV5-6; size: few; D: TRBD2; J: TRBJ2-3
DNA: TGTGCCAGCAGTTTAAGACAGGGTAGGGATGAGCAGTTCTTC; CDR3: CASSLRQGRDEQFF; V: TRBV27; size: few; D: TRBD1; J: TRBJ2-1
DNA: TGTGCCAGTCAAGGGGCGCGGGGAACCTACGAGCAGTACTTC; CDR3: CASQGARGTYEQYF; V: TRBV27; size: -; D: -; J: TRBJ2-7
DNA: TGTGCCAGCAGCTCTCTAGCGGGGGGGAATGAGCAGTTCTTC; CDR3: CASSSLAGGNEQFF; V: TRBV7-3; size: -; D: TRBD2; J: TRBJ2-1
DNA: TGTGCCAGCAGCTTAGCCACGGGGGCAGATACGCAGTATTTT; CDR3: CASSLATGADTQYF; V: TRBV7-2; size: -; D: -; J: TRBJ2-3
DNA: TGTGCCAGCAGCGCACAGGGGTACACTGAAGCTTTCTTT; CDR3: CASSAQGYTEAFF; V: TRBV2; size: -; D: TRBD1; J: TRBJ1-1
DNA: TGTGCCAGCAGCTTAGAAGCGGGGAACAGCTACAATGAGCAGTTCTTC; CDR3: CASSLEAGNSYNEQFF; V: TRBV7-7; size: -; D: TRBD2; J: TRBJ2-1
DNA: TGTGCCAGCAGTTCTCGACTGACAACTAATGAAAAACTGTTTTTT; CDR3: CASSSRLTTNEKLFF; V: TRBV5-6; size: -; D: -; J: TRBJ1-4
DNA: TGTGCCAGCAGTGACTCGGGGGGAACGGTCGGGGAGCTGTTTTTT; CDR3: CASSDSGGTVGELFF; V: TRBV6-4; size: -; D: -; J: TRBJ2-2
DNA: TGCAGCGTTGAGGGGCGGGGAACCTACAATGAGCAGTTCTTC; CDR3: CSVEGRGTYNEQFF; V: TRBV29-1; size: -; D: -; J: TRBJ2-1
DNA: TGTGCCACCTCAGGTCAGCGCGGGGGGGACAGCGAGCAGTACTTC; CDR3: CATSGQRGGDSEQYF; V: TRBV6-6; size: few; D: TRBD2; J: TRBJ2-7
DNA: TGCGCCAGCAGCTTCTACGGTTCGAACACTGAAGCTTTCTTT; CDR3: CASSFYGSNTEAFF; V: TRBV5-1; size: -; D: -; J: TRBJ1-1
DNA: TGTGCCTGGAGAGCCGACAGGGGTAGTTCACCCCTCCACTTT; CDR3: CAWRADRGSSPLHF; V: TRBV30; size: -; D: TRBD1; J: TRBJ1-6
DNA: TGTGCCAGCAGCCTTGGCCCCGGCACAGATACGCAGTATTTT; CDR3: CASSLGPGTDTQYF; V: TRBV5-6; size: -; D: -; J: TRBJ2-3
DNA: TGTGCCAGCAGTTATAAGGACAGCTATGGCTACACCTTC; CDR3: CASSYKDSYGYTF; V: TRBV6-6; size: few; D: -; J: TRBJ1-2
DNA: TGTGCCAGCCGGAGGAGCGGGGAGCTGGAAGAGCAGTACTTC; CDR3: CASRRSGELEEQYF; V: TRBV11-2; size: -; D: TRBD2; J: TRBJ2-7
DNA: TGTGCCAGCAGTCCCCTAGCGGGGGGGCCTACAGATACGCAGTATTTT; CDR3: CASSPLAGGPTDTQYF; V: TRBV6-4; size: few; D: TRBD2; J: TRBJ2-3
DNA: TGTGCCAGCAGCCCCTACCCGACAGGGGGCCAGGGCTACACCTTC; CDR3: CASSPYPTGGQGYTF; V: TRBV9; size: -; D: TRBD1; J: TRBJ1-2
DNA: TGTGCCAGCAGTTTAAGAAGGGGCCTCTATAATTCACCCCTCCACTTT; CDR3: CASSLRRGLYNSPLHF; V: TRBV27; size: -; D: -; J: TRBJ1-6
DNA: TGTGCCAGCAGCCGAACGCGGGGGAGCGGGGGGAGCTCCTACGAGCAGTACTTC; CDR3: CASSRTRGSGGSSYEQYF; V: TRBV13; size: -; D: TRBD2; J: TRBJ2-7
DNA: TGTGCCTGGAGTAGCCGAACTAGCGGGGGGGCAAGATCCTACGAGCAGTACTTC; CDR3: CAWSSRTSGGARSYEQYF; V: TRBV30; size: -; D: TRBD2; J: TRBJ2-7
DNA: TGCAGCGTGACCGGGACAGGGGGCGCAACCATCTACGAGCAGTACTTC; CDR3: CSVTGTGGATIYEQYF; V: TRBV29-1; size: once; D: TRBD1; J: TRBJ2-7
DNA: TGTGCCAGCAGCGTACAGGTCAATGAGCAGTTCTTC; CDR3: CASSVQVNEQFF; V: TRBV9; size: -; D: -; J: TRBJ2-1
DNA: TGTGCCAGCAGCGCCAGACTAGCGGGGGGCCCGAACACCGGGGAGCTGTTTTTT; CDR3: CASSARLAGGPNTGELFF; V: TRBV9; size: -; D: TRBD2; J: TRBJ2-2
DNA: TGTGCCTGGAGTGGGACTTCGTACGAGCAGTACTTC; CDR3: CAWSGTSYEQYF; V: TRBV30; size: few; D: -; J: TRBJ2-7
DNA: TGTGCCAGCTTTACCCCTCTAGCTAGCAATCAGCCCCAGCATTTT; CDR3: CASFTPLASNQPQHF; V: TRBV21-1; size: -; D: -; J: TRBJ1-5
DNA: TGTGCCAGCAGCCCCAACGGGGGGAATGAGCAGTTCTTC; CDR3: CASSPNGGNEQFF; V: TRBV2; size: once; D: TRBD2; J: TRBJ2-1